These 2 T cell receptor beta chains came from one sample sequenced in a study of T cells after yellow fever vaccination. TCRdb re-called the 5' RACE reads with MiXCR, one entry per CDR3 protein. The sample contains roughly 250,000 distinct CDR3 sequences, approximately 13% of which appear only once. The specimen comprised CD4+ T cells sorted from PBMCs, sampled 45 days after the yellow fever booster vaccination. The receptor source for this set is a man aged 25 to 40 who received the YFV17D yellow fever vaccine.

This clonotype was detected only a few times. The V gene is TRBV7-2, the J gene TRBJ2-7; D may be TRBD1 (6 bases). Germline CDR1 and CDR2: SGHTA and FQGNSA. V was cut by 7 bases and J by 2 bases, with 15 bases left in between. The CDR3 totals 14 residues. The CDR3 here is CASTQDGGPYEQYF. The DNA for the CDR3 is TGTGCCAGCACCCAGGATGGGGGCCCCTACGAGCAGTACTTC.

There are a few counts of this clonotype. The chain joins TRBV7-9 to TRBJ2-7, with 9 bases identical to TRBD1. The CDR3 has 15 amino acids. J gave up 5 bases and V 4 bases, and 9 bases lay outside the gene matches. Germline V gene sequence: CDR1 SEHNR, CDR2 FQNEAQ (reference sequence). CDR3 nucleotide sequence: TGTGCCAGCAGCTCGACAGGGGGTGCTCGACACGAGCAGTACTTC. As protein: CASSSTGGARHEQYF.